These 26 T cell receptor beta chains were all obtained from the same sample, sequenced in a study of cytomegalovirus exposure and HLA in healthy donors. A multiplex PCR was run with 60 Vbeta primers and 13 Jbeta primers. Sequenced by immunoSEQ multiplex PCR; TCRdb stores in-frame clones only, minus some. The top ten hold 0.2% to 0.3% of the sample, which has fewer than 200,000 clones, roughly 87% seen once. Sequencing used PBMCs. Every receptor here comes from a girl in the first two years of life in good health and CMV-seronegative.

V is TRBV15 and J is TRBJ2-5; a weak D match, TRBD1 (6 bases). Germline V gene lookup returns CDR1 LNHNV and CDR2 YYDKDF (reference sequence). Trimming pared 4 bases from V and 0 bases from J, leaving 15 bases between. The CDR3 consists of 16 residues. The CDR3 coding sequence is TGTGCCACCAGCATGGCCAGGACAGAGTACCAAGAGACCCAGTACTTC. Residues: CATSMARTEYQETQYF. The full variable domain, completed using reference TRBV15 and TRBJ2-5, is DAMVIQNPRYQVTQFGKPVTLSCSQTLNHNVMYWYQQKSSQAPKLLFHYYDKDFNNEADTPDNFQSRRPNTSFCFLDIRSPGLGDTAMYLCATSMARTEYQETQYFGPGTRLLVL.

The chain links TRBV9 to TRBJ1-2; weak D call: TRBD1 (5 bases). Germline CDR1 is SGDLS and CDR2 is YYNGEE. V was trimmed by 2 bases and J by 7 bases, leaving 21 bases between them. This CDR3 region has 16 residues. DNA of the CDR3: TGTGCCAGCAGCGTCGAAAAGGACATGGTTTTTGGTGGCTACACCTTC. This sequence encodes CASSVEKDMVFGGYTF.

The chain links TRBV7-8 to TRBJ2-7; possible D gene TRBD1, 6 bases. Looked up from germline, CDR1 is SGHVS and CDR2 is FQNEAQ. V lost 1 base and J lost 3, with 16 bases in between. This CDR3 has 16 residues. In DNA form, the CDR3 reads TGTGCCAGCAGCTTAGGACCGGGACAAGGAAACTACGAGCAGTACTTC. Translation gives CASSLGPGQGNYEQYF.

The chain recombines TRBV7-9 with TRBJ2-5, with 15 bases lining up with TRBD2. The CDR3 has 15 amino acids. The germline gives CDR1 SEHNR, CDR2 FQNEAQ (reference sequence). V dropped 4 bases and J dropped 4; count of bases not matched to a gene: 1. The CDR3 loop is CASSSGLAGGETQYF. The CDR3 DNA reads as TGTGCCAGCAGCTCGGGACTAGCGGGGGGAGAGACCCAGTACTTC.

V gene TRBV15 combines with J gene TRBJ2-1, with TRBD2 matching 9 bases. The CDR3 has 17 amino acids. From germline, CDR1 is LNHNV and CDR2 YYDKDF (reference sequence). V was pared by 0 bases and J by 7 bases, with 10 bases of the junction left unmatched. CDR3 sequence reads: CATSRDWGAGGRNEQFF. CDR3 coding DNA: TGTGCCACCAGCAGAGATTGGGGAGCGGGAGGTAGGAATGAGCAGTTCTTC.

This clone came up once. The rearrangement uses TRBV7-9 and TRBJ2-7; D uncertain. Germline CDR1 and CDR2: SEHNR and FQNEAQ (reference sequence). CDR3 length equals 14 residues. Trimming took 3 bases from V and 2 from J, leaving 11 bases between them. CDR3 nucleotides: TGTGCCAGCAGCTTGGCTGCTGGTGCCTACGAGCAGTACTTC. Its translation is CASSLAAGAYEQYF.

This chain uses TRBV7-3 with TRBJ2-5, with D perhaps matching TRBD2 (5 bases). V was trimmed by 1 base and J by 5 bases, leaving 17 bases between them. This CDR3 is 16 amino acids long. The germline V gene encodes CDR1 SGHTA and CDR2 FQGTGA. The CDR3 loop is CASSLSAGIEGETQYF. CDR3 DNA: TGTGCCAGCAGCTTAAGCGCCGGGATCGAAGGGGAGACCCAGTACTTC.

The chain has TRBV6-1 and TRBJ2-7; 10 bases fit TRBD2. Germline V CDR1 and CDR2: MNHNS, SASEGT. The CDR3 covers 15 residues. J gave up 3 bases and V 1 base, and 3 bases lay outside the gene matches. This CDR3 is CASSEGTSGYYEQYF. CDR3 coding DNA: TGTGCCAGCAGTGAAGGGACTAGCGGCTACTACGAGCAGTACTTC.

The V call is TRBV21-1, the J call TRBJ1-1. TRBV21-1 is listed as a pseudogene. The CDR3 runs 14 residues. CDR3 bases: TGTGCCAGCGAACGGAGCCTGGGGAACACTGAAGCTTTCTTT. Encoded protein: CASERSLGNTEAFF.

The J gene is TRBJ2-1, the V gene TRBV7-3; 13 nucleotides line up with TRBD2. Germline V gives CDR1 SGHTA, CDR2 FQGTGA. The CDR3 sequence is 16 residues long. V shed 1 base and J 7 bases; nucleotides not matched to a gene: 4. DNA of the CDR3: TGTGCCAGCAGCTTAAGGACTAGCGGGAGAGGGAATGAGCAGTTCTTC. This translates into CASSLRTSGRGNEQFF.

Only one count was recorded for this clone. V usage is TRBV27 and J usage is TRBJ2-3, with D unclear. Germline CDR1 and CDR2: MNHEY and SMNVEV (reference sequence). The CDR3 length is 16 residues. V was clipped by 0 bases and J by 4 bases, with 14 bases between them. In DNA form, the CDR3 reads TGTGCCAGCAGTTTATCCCCGTTATCGTATTCAGATACGCAGTATTTT. As protein: CASSLSPLSYSDTQYF.

This clone was seen a few times. The rearrangement joins TRBV25-1 to TRBJ1-4; 9 bases map to TRBD1. This CDR3 is 17 amino acids long. CDR1 MGHDK and CDR2 SYGVNS come from the germline V gene. The V segment lost 1 base and the J segment 5 bases; nucleotides outside the gene matches: 8. The chain's CDR3 is CASSELDIGTGNEKLFF. The CDR3 DNA sequence: TGTGCCAGCAGTGAATTAGATATCGGGACAGGGAATGAAAAACTGTTTTTT.

J is TRBJ2-7 and V is TRBV5-1; TRBD2 aligns across 8 bases. This CDR3 contains 16 residues. Looked up from germline, CDR1 is SGHRS and CDR2 is YFSETQ. Losses at the gene ends were 4 bases for V and 3 bases for J; bases not matched to a gene: 12. The CDR3 loop is CASSPNRGGINYEQYF. The CDR3 nucleotides are TGCGCCAGCAGCCCGAATCGGGGGGGGATAAACTACGAGCAGTACTTC.

The rearrangement joins TRBV19 to TRBJ2-5, with TRBD1 matching 8 bases. The CDR3 sequence is 16 residues long. J lost 0 bases, V lost 3 bases, and 6 bases had no gene match. Germline values: CDR1 LNHDA, CDR2 SQIVND (reference sequence). The CDR3 loop is CASSIPTGGNQETQYF. The CDR3 DNA sequence: TGTGCCAGTAGTATCCCCACAGGGGGGAACCAAGAGACCCAGTACTTC.

This rearrangement joins TRBV4-2 to TRBJ2-5; 8 bases line up with TRBD2. Germline V gives CDR1 LGHNA, CDR2 YNFKEQ. V lost 0 bases to trimming and J lost 1 base; unmatched junction nucleotides: 1. CDR3 size: 15 residues. CDR3 sequence: CASSQETSGQETQYF. The CDR3 nucleotides read TGTGCCAGCAGCCAAGAAACTAGCGGCCAAGAGACCCAGTACTTC.

The chain recombines TRBV7-9 with TRBJ2-7, with D perhaps matching TRBD2 (5 bases). Germline loops: CDR1 SEHNR, CDR2 FQNEAQ (reference sequence). The CDR3 contains 16 residues. The V end was cut by 0 bases, the J end by 0 bases, with 12 bases between. The CDR3 protein is CASSLASGSYSYEQYF. In DNA form, the CDR3 reads TGTGCCAGCAGCTTAGCAAGCGGATCCTACTCCTACGAGCAGTACTTC.

The chain couples TRBV6-5 to TRBJ2-7; 12 nucleotides align to TRBD2. V lost 6 bases to trimming and J lost 7 bases; unmatched junction nucleotides: 4. The germline gives CDR1 MNHEY, CDR2 SVGAGI. The CDR3 runs 13 residues. This CDR3 is CASRRLAGGEQYF. CDR3 DNA: TGTGCCAGCAGACGCCTAGCGGGGGGGGAGCAGTACTTC.

The chain carries TRBV15 and TRBJ2-5; a possible D gene is TRBD1 (5 bases). CDR3 length: 11 amino acids. V lost 3 bases, J lost 7 bases, and 6 bases lay in between. Per the germline V gene, CDR1 is LNHNV and CDR2 is YYDKDF (reference sequence). In DNA form, the CDR3 reads TGTGCCACCAGCAGGCAGGGGACCCAGTACTTC. Its protein product is CATSRQGTQYF.

The chain recombines TRBV23-1 with TRBJ1-2, with no clear D. TRBV23-1 falls under the ORF class, with uncertain function. V was shortened by 11 bases and J by 4 bases, with 8 bases between the two germline ends. The CDR3 spans 10 residues. In DNA, the CDR3 is TGCGCCGGCCGTACCTATGGCTACACCTTC. Residues: CAGRTYGYTF.

J is TRBJ2-5 and V is TRBV9, with 8 bases matching TRBD1. Near its end, the DNA agrees better with TRBJ2-7, so the J call may be wrong. Germline values: CDR1 SGDLS, CDR2 YYNGEE. CDR3 length: 16 amino acids. The CDR3 is CASSVGPTGGPYEQYF. The CDR3 region has the DNA TGTGCCAGCTCCGTCGGACCCACAGGGGGACCATACGAGCAGTACTTC.

The rearrangement links TRBV27 to TRBJ1-1; the D gene is possibly TRBD1 (6 bases). Germline CDR1 and CDR2: MNHEY and SMNVEV (reference sequence). The CDR3 runs to 14 residues. Trimming cost V 5 bases and J 4 bases, with 14 bases left between them. In DNA, the CDR3 is TGTGCCAGCAGTACCAGGGGATCCGTCACTGAAGCTTTCTTT. Residues: CASSTRGSVTEAFF.

The V call is TRBV4-3, the J call TRBJ2-3, with 9 bases matching TRBD2. The CDR3 spans 17 residues. Germline lookup yields CDR1 LGHNA and CDR2 YSLEER. The trim removed 3 bases at V and 0 bases at J, leaving 7 bases unmatched. The CDR3 spells CASSHYPSGASTDTQYF. CDR3 sequence (DNA): TGCGCCAGCAGCCATTACCCTAGCGGGGCAAGCACAGATACGCAGTATTTT.

The chain carries TRBV5-6 and TRBJ2-7, with TRBD2 matching 8 bases. The length of the CDR3 is 17 residues. With V trimmed by 0 bases and J by 1 base, 9 bases remained unmatched. Germline-derived CDR1 and CDR2 are SGHDT and YYEEEE. CDR3 in DNA: TGTGCCAGCAGCTTGGCATTCAGCGGGAGTGGGTCCTACGAGCAGTACTTC. Amino acids: CASSLAFSGSGSYEQYF.

The chain recombines TRBV5-1 with TRBJ2-1; 9 nucleotides match TRBD1. J gave up 8 bases and V 2 bases, and 5 bases lay outside the gene matches. The length of the CDR3 is 14 residues. CDR1 and CDR2 from the germline V gene are SGHRS and YFSETQ. The CDR3 sequence is CASSLTNRGHEQFF. As DNA, the CDR3 is TGCGCCAGCAGCTTAACTAACAGGGGGCATGAGCAGTTCTTC.

This clone was picked up one time. The chain is built from TRBV6-1 and TRBJ1-4; D not certain. The CDR3 is 15 amino acids. Trimming took 4 bases from V and 0 from J, leaving 9 bases between them. Germline lookup yields CDR1 MNHNS and CDR2 SASEGT. The CDR3 protein is CASSVPRATNEKLFF. In nucleotides, the CDR3 is TGTGCCAGCAGTGTCCCAAGAGCAACTAATGAAAAACTGTTTTTT.

This rearrangement joins TRBV9 to TRBJ2-7, with TRBD1 matching 7 bases. Trimming removed 1 base from V and 3 bases from J; junction bases left unmatched: 7. The CDR3 totals 15 residues. Germline-derived CDR1 and CDR2 are SGDLS and YYNGEE. The CDR3 spells CASSVSASGGYEQYF. For the CDR3, the DNA is TGTGCCAGCAGCGTAAGCGCGTCAGGGGGCTACGAGCAGTACTTC.